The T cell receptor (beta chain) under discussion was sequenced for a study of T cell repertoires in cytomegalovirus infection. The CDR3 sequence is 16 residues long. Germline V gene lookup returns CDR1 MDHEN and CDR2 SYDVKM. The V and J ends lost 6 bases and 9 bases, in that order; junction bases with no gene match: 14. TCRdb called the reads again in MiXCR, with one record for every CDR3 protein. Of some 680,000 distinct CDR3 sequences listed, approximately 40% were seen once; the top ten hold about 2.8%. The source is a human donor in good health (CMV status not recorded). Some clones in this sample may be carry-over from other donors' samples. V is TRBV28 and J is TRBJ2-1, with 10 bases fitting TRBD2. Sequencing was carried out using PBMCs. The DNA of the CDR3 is TGTGCCAGCAGGAACCCCTGGGAGCGGGAGGGTACTGAGCAGTTCTTC. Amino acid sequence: CASRNPWEREGTEQFF.